This T cell receptor beta chain derives from a study of T cell repertoires in cytomegalovirus infection. V lost 5 bases and J 0 bases, leaving 11 bases between the germline ends. CDR3 size: 15 residues. Germline CDR1 is SEHNR and CDR2 is FQNEAQ (reference sequence). TCRdb recomputed calls from the reads with MiXCR, one row per CDR3 protein. The sample lists under 300,000 distinct CDR3 sequences; 20% to 25% were seen once. Broader study findings: The ex vivo response showed dominance by HLA-C-restricted CMV-specific TCR beta clonotypes.

This clonotype has at least ten counts. What it binds is not known. This specimen consisted of cultured PBMCs, obtained from culture after CMV antigen stimulation. The TCR sequence derives from a human donor in good health (CMV status not recorded). Some clones in this sample may be carry-over from other donors' samples. The V gene is TRBV7-9, the J gene TRBJ2-1; tentative D call: TRBD2 (5 bases). CDR3 nucleotide sequence: TGTGCCAGCAGCCGAGACGGAGGCTCCTACAATGAGCAGTTCTTC. This encodes CASSRDGGSYNEQFF.